This T cell receptor beta chain was recorded in a study of beta chain features in type 1 diabetes. A word on this clone: Its antigen is not identified.

CDR1 and CDR2 (germline): SGHDN, FVKESK. The CDR3 is 15 amino acids. With V trimmed by 4 bases and J by 3 bases, 3 bases remained unmatched. Cells sorted by CD45RO/CCR7/CD25/CD127/CD95/CD27 comprised CD4+ naive, central memory, regulatory and stem cell-like memory cells. Once sorted, every population was more than 95% pure. Of the isolated RNA, all was reverse transcribed, and so the sequenced material was expressed TCRB transcripts. TCRdb's table, derived via immunoSEQ multiplex PCR, lists solely in-frame clones and lacks some. The data hold more than 550,000 clones, with roughly an eighth observed a single time. The study, taken as a whole, reports: All four CD4+ subsets of Type 1 diabetes patients contained TCRB CDR3s that were moderately but significantly shorter. Patients' naive, central memory and regulatory TCRB repertoires appeared more alike than those of healthy donors.

The source of this sequence is a man younger than 35 with type 1 diabetes. The chain is built from TRBV14 and TRBJ2-1, with 10 bases that match TRBD1. Sequencing was done on a sample of naive CD4+ T cells from blood. In DNA form, the CDR3 reads TGTGCCAGCAGCCGCCGGGACAGGGGCTACAATGAGCAGTTCTTC. This codes for CASSRRDRGYNEQFF. The entire variable domain, with the rest obtained from reference TRBV14 and TRBJ2-1, is as follows: EAGVTQFPSHSVIEKGQTVTLRCDPISGHDNLYWYRRVMGKEIKFLLHFVKESKQDESGMPNNRFLAERTGGTYSTLKVQPAELEDSGVYFCASSRRDRGYNEQFFGPGTRLTVL.